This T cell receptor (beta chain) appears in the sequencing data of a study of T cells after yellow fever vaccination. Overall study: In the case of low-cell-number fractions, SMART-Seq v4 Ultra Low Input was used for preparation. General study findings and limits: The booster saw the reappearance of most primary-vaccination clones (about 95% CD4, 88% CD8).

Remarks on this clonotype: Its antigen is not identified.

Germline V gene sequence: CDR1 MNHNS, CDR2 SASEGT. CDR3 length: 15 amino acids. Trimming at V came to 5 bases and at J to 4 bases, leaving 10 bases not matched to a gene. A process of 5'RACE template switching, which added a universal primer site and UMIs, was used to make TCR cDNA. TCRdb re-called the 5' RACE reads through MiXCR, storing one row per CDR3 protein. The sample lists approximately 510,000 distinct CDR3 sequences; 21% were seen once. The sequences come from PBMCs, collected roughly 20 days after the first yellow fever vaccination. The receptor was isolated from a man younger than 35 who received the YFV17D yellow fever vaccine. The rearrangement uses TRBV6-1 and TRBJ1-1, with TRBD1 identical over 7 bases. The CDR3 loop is CASSLTGILVTEAFF. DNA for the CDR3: TGTGCCAGCAGTCTGACAGGGATTTTGGTCACTGAAGCTTTCTTT.